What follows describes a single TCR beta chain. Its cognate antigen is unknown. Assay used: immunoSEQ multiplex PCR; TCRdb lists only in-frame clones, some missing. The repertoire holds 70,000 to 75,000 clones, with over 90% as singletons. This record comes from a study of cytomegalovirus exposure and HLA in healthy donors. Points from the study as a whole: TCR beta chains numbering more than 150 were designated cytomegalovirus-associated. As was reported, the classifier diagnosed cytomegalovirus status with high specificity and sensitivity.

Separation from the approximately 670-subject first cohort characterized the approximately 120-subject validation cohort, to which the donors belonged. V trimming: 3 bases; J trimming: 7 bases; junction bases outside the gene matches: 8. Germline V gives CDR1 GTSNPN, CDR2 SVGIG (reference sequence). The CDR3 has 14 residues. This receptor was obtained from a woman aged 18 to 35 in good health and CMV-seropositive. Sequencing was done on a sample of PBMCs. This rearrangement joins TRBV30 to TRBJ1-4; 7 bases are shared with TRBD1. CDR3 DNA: TGTGCCTGGAGCCCGGGACAGAAGATTGAAAAACTGTTTTTT. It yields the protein CAWSPGQKIEKLFF. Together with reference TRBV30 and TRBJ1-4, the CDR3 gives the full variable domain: SQTIHQWPATLVQPVGSPLSLECTVEGTSNPNLYWYRQAAGRGLQLLFYSVGIGQISSEVPQNLSASRPQDRQFILSSKKLLLSDSGFYLCAWSPGQKIEKLFFGSGTQLSVL.